There are a few counts of the clone carrying this T cell receptor beta chain. Individual cDNA molecules were tagged with unique molecular identifiers, the study reported. A single record per CDR3 protein comes from TCRdb applying MiXCR to the 5' RACE reads. Of some 30,000 distinct CDR3 sequences in the sample, about 4.3% were seen once. The sample is drawn from a study of early T cells in non-severe SARS-CoV-2 infection. At the level of the study: The chains were unpaired, and the sequenced material was bulk RNA from unsorted whole blood.

Trimming removed 3 bases from V and 1 base from J, with 9 bases in between. This CDR3 comprises 14 residues. Germline lookup yields CDR1 MNHNS and CDR2 SASEGT. The chain is built from TRBV6-1 and TRBJ1-2, with no clear D. Here the sequenced sample was whole blood, taken at baseline. The sequence derives from an adult who was a healthcare worker with PCR-confirmed SARS-CoV-2 infection or an uninfected control (not recorded which). The CDR3 loop reads CASSDQVINYGYTF. CDR3 DNA sequence: TGTGCCAGCAGTGATCAGGTTATTAACTATGGCTACACCTTC.